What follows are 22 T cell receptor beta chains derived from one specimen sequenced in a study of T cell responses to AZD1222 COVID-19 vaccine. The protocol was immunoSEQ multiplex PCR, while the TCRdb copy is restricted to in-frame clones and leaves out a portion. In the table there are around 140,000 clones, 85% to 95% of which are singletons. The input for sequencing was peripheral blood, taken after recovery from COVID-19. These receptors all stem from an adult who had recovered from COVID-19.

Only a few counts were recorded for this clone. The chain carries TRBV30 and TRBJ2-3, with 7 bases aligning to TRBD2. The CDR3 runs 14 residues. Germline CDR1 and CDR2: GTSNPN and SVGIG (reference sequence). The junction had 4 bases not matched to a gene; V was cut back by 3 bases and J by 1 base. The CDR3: CAWSLGGGTDTQYF. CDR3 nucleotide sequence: TGTGCCTGGAGCTTGGGGGGGGGCACAGATACGCAGTATTTT. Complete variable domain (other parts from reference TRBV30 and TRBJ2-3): SQTIHQWPATLVQPVGSPLSLECTVEGTSNPNLYWYRQAAGRGLQLLFYSVGIGQISSEVPQNLSASRPQDRQFILSSKKLLLSDSGFYLCAWSLGGGTDTQYFGPGTRLTVL.

The chain's CDR3 is CATSRAVTGYNSNQPQHF. Here the CDR3 DNA reads TGTGCCACCAGCAGAGCGGTTACAGGTTACAATAGCAATCAGCCCCAGCATTTT. The chain is built from TRBV15 and TRBJ1-5, with D possibly TRBD1 on 5 matching bases. Germline CDR1 and CDR2: LNHNV and YYDKDF (reference sequence). Deletions cut 1 base from V and 0 bases from J, with 16 bases between. The CDR3 extends over 18 amino acids.

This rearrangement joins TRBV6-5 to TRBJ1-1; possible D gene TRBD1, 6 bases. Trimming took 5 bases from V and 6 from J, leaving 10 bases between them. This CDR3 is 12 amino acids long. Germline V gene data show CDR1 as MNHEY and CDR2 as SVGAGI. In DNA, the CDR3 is TGTGCCAGCAGTCCAAGGGGGTCTGAAGCTTTCTTT. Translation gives CASSPRGSEAFF.

The CDR3 DNA reads TGCGCCAGCAGCTTGAACCCCCAAATCTCTGGAAACACCATATATTTT. Translating it yields CASSLNPQISGNTIYF. The chain is built from TRBV5-1 and TRBJ1-3; D gene uncertain. Trimming took off 1 base at V and 0 bases at J, with 11 bases between the two ends. CDR3 size: 16 residues. CDR1 SGHRS and CDR2 YFSETQ come from the germline V gene. The complete variable domain, with remaining parts taken from reference TRBV5-1 and TRBJ1-3, reads KAGVTQTPRYLIKTRGQQVTLSCSPISGHRSVSWYQQTPGQGLQFLFEYFSETQRNKGNFPGRFSGRQFSNSRSEMNVSTLELGDSALYLCASSLNPQISGNTIYFGEGSWLTVV.

The CDR3: CASSFVGGVDYGYTF. The CDR3 DNA follows: TGTGCCAGCAGTTTTGTAGGGGGCGTTGACTATGGCTACACCTTC. The V gene is TRBV27, the J gene TRBJ1-2; 7 bases align to TRBD1. Germline CDR1 MNHEY, CDR2 SMNVEV (reference sequence). CDR3 length: 15 residues. Unmatched junction bases numbered 7, after V lost 3 bases and J lost 3 bases.

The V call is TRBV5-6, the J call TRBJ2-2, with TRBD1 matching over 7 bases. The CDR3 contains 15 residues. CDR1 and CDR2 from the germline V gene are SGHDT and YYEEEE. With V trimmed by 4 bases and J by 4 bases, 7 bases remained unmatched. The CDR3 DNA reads TGTGCCAGCAGCACCGACAGGGATATCACCGGGGAGCTGTTTTTT. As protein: CASSTDRDITGELFF.

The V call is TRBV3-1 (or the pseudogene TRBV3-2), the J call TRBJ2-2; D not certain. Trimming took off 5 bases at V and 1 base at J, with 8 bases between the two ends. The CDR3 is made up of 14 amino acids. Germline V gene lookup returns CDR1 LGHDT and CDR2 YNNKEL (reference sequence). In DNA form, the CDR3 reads TGTGCCAGCAGCTTCGAATTGAACACCGGGGAGCTGTTTTTT. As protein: CASSFELNTGELFF.

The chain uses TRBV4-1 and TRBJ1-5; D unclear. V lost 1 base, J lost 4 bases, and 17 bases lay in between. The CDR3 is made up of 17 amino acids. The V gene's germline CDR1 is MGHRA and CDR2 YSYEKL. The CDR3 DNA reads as TGCGCCAGCAGCCAAGTAGTTTCAGCGATTAGGAATCAGCCCCAGCATTTT. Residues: CASSQVVSAIRNQPQHF.

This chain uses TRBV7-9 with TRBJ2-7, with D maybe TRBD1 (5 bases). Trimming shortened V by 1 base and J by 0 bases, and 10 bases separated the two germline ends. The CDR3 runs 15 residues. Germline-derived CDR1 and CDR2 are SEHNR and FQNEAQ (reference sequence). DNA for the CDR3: TGTGCCAGCAGCTTAGGAAGGGGCAGCTCCTACGAGCAGTACTTC. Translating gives CASSLGRGSSYEQYF.

The CDR3 coding sequence is TGTGCCAGCAGTTTCGCGCGGGCCGGACGGAACACCGGGGAGCTGTTTTTT. It codes for CASSFARAGRNTGELFF. This chain uses TRBV28 with TRBJ2-2; tentative D call: TRBD2 (5 bases). The CDR3 consists of 17 residues. The germline CDR1 and CDR2 sequences are MDHEN and SYDVKM. V was shortened by 3 bases and J by 1 base, with 15 bases between the two germline ends.

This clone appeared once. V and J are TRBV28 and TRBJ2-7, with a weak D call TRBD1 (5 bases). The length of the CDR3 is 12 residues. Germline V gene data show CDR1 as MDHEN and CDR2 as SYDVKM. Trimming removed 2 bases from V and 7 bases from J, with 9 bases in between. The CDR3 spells CASSLKGKEQYF. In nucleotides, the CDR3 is TGTGCCAGCAGTTTAAAGGGGAAAGAGCAGTACTTC.

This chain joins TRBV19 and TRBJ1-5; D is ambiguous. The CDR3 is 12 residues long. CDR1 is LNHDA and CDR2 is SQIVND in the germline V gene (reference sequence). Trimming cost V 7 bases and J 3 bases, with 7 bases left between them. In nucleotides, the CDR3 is TGTGCCAGTAAGAGGGACAATCAGCCCCAGCATTTT. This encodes CASKRDNQPQHF.

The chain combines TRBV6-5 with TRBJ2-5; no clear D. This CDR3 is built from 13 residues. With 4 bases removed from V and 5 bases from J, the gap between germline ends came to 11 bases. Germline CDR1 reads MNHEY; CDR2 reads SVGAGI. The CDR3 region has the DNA TGTGCCAGCAGTTTGGGCGGTTTGGAGACCCAGTACTTC. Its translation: CASSLGGLETQYF.

The CDR3 coding sequence is TGTGCCAGCAGCTTAGACGGCGGGAGCACAGATACGCAGTATTTT. Protein: CASSLDGGSTDTQYF. This chain joins TRBV11-3 and TRBJ2-3; D is possibly TRBD2 (5 bases). Germline V gene data show CDR1 as SGHNT and CDR2 as YENEEA. CDR3 length equals 15 residues. V gave up 0 bases and J gave up 0 bases, with 7 bases separating them. The complete variable domain, with remaining parts taken from reference TRBV11-3 and TRBJ2-3, reads EAGVVQSPRYKIIEKKQPVAFWCNPISGHNTLYWYLQNLGQGPELLIRYENEEAVDDSQLPKDRFSAERLKGVDSTLKIQPAELGDSAVYLCASSLDGGSTDTQYFGPGTRLTVL.

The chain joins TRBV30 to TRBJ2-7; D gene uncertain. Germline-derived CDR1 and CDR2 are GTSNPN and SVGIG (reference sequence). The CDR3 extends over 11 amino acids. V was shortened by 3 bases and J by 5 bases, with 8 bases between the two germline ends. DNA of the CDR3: TGTGCCTGGAGGGGAAGGGACGAGCAGTACTTC. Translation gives CAWRGRDEQYF. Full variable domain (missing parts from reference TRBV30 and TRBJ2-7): SQTIHQWPATLVQPVGSPLSLECTVEGTSNPNLYWYRQAAGRGLQLLFYSVGIGQISSEVPQNLSASRPQDRQFILSSKKLLLSDSGFYLCAWRGRDEQYFGPGTRLTVT.

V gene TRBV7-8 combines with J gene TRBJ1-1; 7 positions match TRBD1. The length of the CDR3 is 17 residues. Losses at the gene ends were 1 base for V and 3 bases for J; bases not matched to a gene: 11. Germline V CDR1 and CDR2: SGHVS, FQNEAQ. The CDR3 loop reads CASSLGELTGAYTEAFF. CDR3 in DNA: TGTGCCAGCAGCTTAGGGGAACTAACAGGGGCTTACACTGAAGCTTTCTTT.

The CDR3 nucleotides read TGTGCCAGCAGTTCGAGCGGGACCCGTACGCAGTATTTT. This sequence encodes CASSSSGTRTQYF. V usage is TRBV27 and J usage is TRBJ2-3, with 7 bases fitting TRBD2. The V gene end was trimmed by 4 bases and the J gene end by 8 bases; junction bases not matched to a gene: 6. Germline lookup yields CDR1 MNHEY and CDR2 SMNVEV (reference sequence). This CDR3 region has 13 residues.

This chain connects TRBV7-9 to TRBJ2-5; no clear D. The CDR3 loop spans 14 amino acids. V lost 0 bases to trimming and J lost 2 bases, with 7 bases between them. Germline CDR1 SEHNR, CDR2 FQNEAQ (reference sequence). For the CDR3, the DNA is TGTGCCAGCAGCTTAGCAGTAGTGCAAGAGACCCAGTACTTC. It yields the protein CASSLAVVQETQYF.

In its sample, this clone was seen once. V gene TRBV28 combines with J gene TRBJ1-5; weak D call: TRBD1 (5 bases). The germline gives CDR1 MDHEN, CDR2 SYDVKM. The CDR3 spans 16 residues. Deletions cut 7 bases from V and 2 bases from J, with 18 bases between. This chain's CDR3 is CASNNRGLSGNQPQHF. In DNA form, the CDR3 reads TGTGCCAGCAACAACCGGGGGTTATCCGGCAATCAGCCCCAGCATTTT.

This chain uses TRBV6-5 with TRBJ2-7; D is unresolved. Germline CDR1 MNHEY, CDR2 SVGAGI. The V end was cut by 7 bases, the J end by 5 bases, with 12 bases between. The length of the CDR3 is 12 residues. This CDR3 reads CASKKGQNEQYF. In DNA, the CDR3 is TGTGCCAGCAAGAAGGGTCAGAACGAGCAGTACTTC.

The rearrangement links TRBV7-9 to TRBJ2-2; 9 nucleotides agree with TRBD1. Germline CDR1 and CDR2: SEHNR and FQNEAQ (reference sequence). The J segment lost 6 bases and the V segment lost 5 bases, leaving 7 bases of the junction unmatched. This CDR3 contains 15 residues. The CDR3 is CASSPDRGTSGELFF. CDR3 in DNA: TGTGCCAGCAGCCCAGACAGGGGGACGTCCGGGGAGCTGTTTTTT.

CDR3 sequence reads: CASRANQPQHF. Here the CDR3 DNA reads TGTGCCAGCAGGGCTAATCAGCCCCAGCATTTT. The rearrangement links TRBV28 to TRBJ1-5; D remains ambiguous. Germline assignment: CDR1 MDHEN and CDR2 SYDVKM. Deletions cut 6 bases from V and 4 bases from J, with 4 bases between. The CDR3 is 11 amino acids.